One and the same sample provided the 20 T cell receptor beta chains below, sequenced in a study of cytomegalovirus exposure and HLA in healthy donors. PCR used 60 Vbeta primers and 13 Jbeta primers. Assay: immunoSEQ multiplex PCR; the TCRdb copy retains only in-frame clones and omits some. Of fewer than 95,000 clones in the sample, 73% are singletons; the top ten hold roughly 15%. Sequencing was carried out using PBMCs. These receptor sequences come from a woman aged 40-49 years in good health and CMV-seropositive.

The chain joins TRBV2 to TRBJ2-7; the match to TRBD1 covers 7 bases. V was pared by 6 bases and J by 7 bases, with 9 bases of the junction left unmatched. The CDR3 totals 13 residues. In germline, CDR1 is SNHLY, CDR2 FYNNEI. CDR3 in amino acids: CASRQTGPGEQYF. The DNA of the CDR3 is TGTGCCAGCAGACAGACAGGGCCAGGAGAGCAGTACTTC.

The chain recombines TRBV5-1 with TRBJ2-1; 11 nucleotides agree with TRBD2. Germline CDR1 and CDR2: SGHRS and YFSETQ. J was trimmed by 8 bases and V by 7 bases; bases with no gene match: 8. The CDR3 is 14 residues long. For the CDR3, the DNA is TGCGCCAGCGCATACGGGACTAGCGGTTATGAGCAGTTCTTC. It yields the protein CASAYGTSGYEQFF.

This clone was counted once. The rearrangement links TRBV6-5 to TRBJ2-7, with TRBD1 matching 7 bases. The CDR3 is 16 residues long. Germline lookup yields CDR1 MNHEY and CDR2 SVGAGI. V dropped 0 bases and J dropped 2; count of bases not matched to a gene: 7. CDR3 region: CASSYSTGSFTYEQYF. The CDR3 region has the DNA TGTGCCAGCAGTTACTCGACAGGGAGTTTCACCTACGAGCAGTACTTC.

V usage is TRBV5-3 and J usage is TRBJ1-2; tentative D call: TRBD1 (6 bases). TRBV5-3 is placed among ORFs of uncertain function. This CDR3 region has 10 residues. The V end lost 10 bases, the J end lost 13 bases, and 17 bases lay between the germline ends. CDR3 loop: CAPWGGAGTF. The CDR3 coding sequence is TGTGCCCCCTGGGGGGGGGCAGGCACCTTC.

This rearrangement joins TRBV21-1 to TRBJ1-2; TRBD1, as called in the table, went unchecked against the DNA. TRBV21-1 is reported as a pseudogene. The CDR3 has 15 amino acids. The CDR3 here is CASSKGTGGFDGYTF. The CDR3 DNA is TGTGCCAGCAGCAAAGGAACAGGGGGCTTCGACGGCTACACCTTC.

V and J are TRBV6-4 and TRBJ2-2, with 14 nucleotides matching TRBD2. The CDR3 length is 18 residues. The germline V gene encodes CDR1 MRHNA and CDR2 SNTAGT. Trimming cost V 1 base and J 7 bases; bases outside gene matches: 8. The CDR3 region has the DNA TGTGCCAGCAGTGACTACAAGAGACTAGCGGGAGGGATCGGGGAGCTGTTTTTT. Its protein product is CASSDYKRLAGGIGELFF.

The chain carries TRBV28 and TRBJ2-1; 8 bases are a match to TRBD2. Germline loops: CDR1 MDHEN, CDR2 SYDVKM. This CDR3 is 15 amino acids long. The J segment lost 2 bases and the V segment lost 5 bases, leaving 5 bases of the junction unmatched. This CDR3 is CASSPAGDTYNEQFF. CDR3 bases: TGTGCCAGCAGTCCAGCGGGAGATACCTACAATGAGCAGTTCTTC.

This clone was observed once. The V and J genes are TRBV7-2 and TRBJ1-2; TRBD1 aligns across 7 bases. The junction had 18 bases not matched to a gene; V was cut back by 5 bases and J by 6 bases. The CDR3 has 17 amino acids. Germline values: CDR1 SGHTA, CDR2 FQGNSA. The CDR3 protein is CASSPQGLTWGANGYTF. The CDR3 nucleotides read TGTGCCAGCAGCCCACAGGGGCTTACGTGGGGGGCCAATGGCTACACCTTC.

The chain combines TRBV5-1 with TRBJ2-3, with D perhaps TRBD1 (5 bases). Germline CDR1 SGHRS, CDR2 YFSETQ. The CDR3 is 14 residues long. Trimming stripped 2 bases from V and 2 bases from J, with 9 bases between. The CDR3 region has the DNA TGCGCCAGCAGCTTAGGGGCTTCCACAGATACGCAGTATTTT. Its translation: CASSLGASTDTQYF.

The rearrangement uses TRBV4-3 and TRBJ2-1, with a weak D call TRBD2 (5 bases). Germline V gene sequence: CDR1 LGHNA, CDR2 YSLEER. Between the trimmed V and J ends, which lost 0 bases and 0 bases, there was a span of 9 bases. The CDR3 has 16 amino acids. CDR3 bases: TGCGCCAGCAGCCAAGATTACGGGGTCTCCTACAATGAGCAGTTCTTC. Amino acids: CASSQDYGVSYNEQFF.

J is TRBJ2-7 and V is TRBV4-3, with TRBD2 matching over 9 bases. Trimming at V came to 3 bases and at J to 0 bases, leaving 0 bases not matched to a gene. Looked up from germline, CDR1 is LGHNA and CDR2 is YSLEER. This CDR3 is built from 14 residues. The CDR3 protein is CASSQGLASYEQYF. The CDR3 DNA reads as TGCGCCAGCAGCCAGGGACTAGCCTCCTACGAGCAGTACTTC.

The rearrangement uses TRBV5-8 and TRBJ2-7, with no clear D. The CDR3 extends over 15 amino acids. The V and J ends lost 0 bases and 3 bases respectively, with 13 bases between them. Germline V gives CDR1 SGHTS, CDR2 YDEGEE. This CDR3 reads CASSLGYEAGYEQYF. For the CDR3, the DNA is TGTGCCAGCAGCTTGGGATATGAAGCTGGCTACGAGCAGTACTTC.

V gene TRBV30 combines with J gene TRBJ1-2, with 7 bases lining up with TRBD1. Germline assignment: CDR1 GTSNPN and CDR2 SVGIG (reference sequence). The J segment lost 4 bases and the V segment lost 2 bases, leaving 4 bases of the junction unmatched. There are 13 residues in the CDR3. CDR3 nucleotides: TGTGCCTGGAGTCCAGGGGGTACCTATGGCTACACCTTC. It specifies CAWSPGGTYGYTF.

In this sample, this clone turned up a few times. The chain carries TRBV19 and TRBJ2-1; 9 bases map to TRBD1. Germline V gene lookup returns CDR1 LNHDA and CDR2 SQIVND (reference sequence). This CDR3 spans 18 amino acids. J was trimmed by 6 bases and V by 9 bases; bases with no gene match: 21. The CDR3 DNA sequence: TGTGCCAGCGGGGTGGGGACAGGGCAATTATGGGTGATCAATGAGCAGTTCTTC. Amino acid sequence: CASGVGTGQLWVINEQFF.

The chain combines TRBV6-1 with TRBJ2-7; TRBD1 aligns across 7 bases. CDR1 and CDR2 (germline): MNHNS, SASEGT. The CDR3 is 14 residues long. J gave up 9 bases and V 2 bases, and 10 bases lay outside the gene matches. This chain's CDR3 is CASSEQGEWGVQYF. CDR3 sequence (DNA): TGTGCCAGCAGTGAACAGGGGGAATGGGGTGTGCAGTACTTC.

This chain uses TRBV5-4 with TRBJ2-2, with 10 bases identical to TRBD1. The CDR3 extends over 12 amino acids. The germline V gene encodes CDR1 SGHNT and CDR2 YYREEE (reference sequence). V shed 10 bases, J shed 6 bases, and the junction held 3 bases outside the gene matches. The CDR3 DNA reads TGTGCCGAGACAGGGGGCCCCGGGGAGCTGTTTTTT. This sequence encodes CAETGGPGELFF.

The chain uses TRBV7-2 and TRBJ2-7; perhaps TRBD2 as D (6 bases). The V gene lost 5 bases and the J gene lost 2 bases, with 13 bases spanning the gap. CDR1 SGHTA and CDR2 FQGNSA come from the germline V gene. This CDR3 is built from 14 residues. The CDR3 protein is CASSGGRGTYEQYF. CDR3 nucleotide sequence: TGTGCCAGCAGCGGTGGACGGGGGACCTACGAGCAGTACTTC.

DNA for the CDR3: TGTGCCAGCAGTTTATCGAGCGGGGGGCGTTCTGACACAGATACGCAGTATTTT. Protein product: CASSLSSGGRSDTDTQYF. The J gene is TRBJ2-3, the V gene TRBV27; 9 bases fit TRBD2. This CDR3 has 18 residues. Germline CDR1 is MNHEY and CDR2 is SMNVEV (reference sequence). The junction had 9 bases not matched to a gene; V was cut back by 0 bases and J by 2 bases.

The chain recombines TRBV6-5 with TRBJ2-7; D is perhaps TRBD2 (5 bases). The CDR3 contains 11 residues. The germline V and J ends were trimmed by 8 bases and 4 bases, with 9 bases remaining between them. From germline, CDR1 is MNHEY and CDR2 SVGAGI. In nucleotides, the CDR3 is TGTGCCAGCCTAGCTGGTTACGAGCAGTACTTC. Its translation is CASLAGYEQYF.

The chain has TRBV10-3 and TRBJ2-5; 7 nucleotides agree with TRBD2. Matching the DNA end better, TRBJ2-7 makes the J call doubtful. This CDR3 region has 14 residues. The germline V gene encodes CDR1 ENHRY and CDR2 SYGVKD. Here the CDR3 DNA reads TGTGCCATCAGTGAGTCGACTAGCAGGCACGAGCAGTACTTC. Amino acid sequence: CAISESTSRHEQYF.